The 17 T cell receptor beta chains listed next were all sequenced from one sample in a study of control samples from healthy donors and cancer patients. Measured with immunoSEQ multiplex PCR; TCRdb has only the in-frame clones, and not every one. Among fewer than 200,000 clones listed, around 90% were seen once. Sequenced: blood. Receptors originate from a young man in good health.

This chain connects TRBV18 to TRBJ2-3, with 10 positions matching TRBD1. Germline CDR1 KGHSH, CDR2 LQKENI. J was trimmed by 3 bases and V by 4 bases; bases with no gene match: 4. CDR3 length: 15 amino acids. The CDR3 reads CASSLGTGATDTQYF. DNA for the CDR3: TGTGCCAGCTCACTCGGGACAGGGGCTACAGATACGCAGTATTTT.

The gene calls are TRBV18 and TRBJ2-1; D remains ambiguous. The CDR3 extends over 12 amino acids. The germline V gene encodes CDR1 KGHSH and CDR2 LQKENI. Trimming removed 3 bases from V and 2 bases from J, with 2 bases in between. The CDR3 sequence: CASSPAYNEQFF. The CDR3 DNA is TGTGCCAGCTCACCGGCCTACAATGAGCAGTTCTTC.

The CDR3 nucleotides read TGTGCCAGCAGCCCCCGACAGGGGCGAGTCTCCTATAATTCACCCCTCCACTTT. Translation gives CASSPRQGRVSYNSPLHF. This chain connects TRBV21-1 to TRBJ1-6; TRBD1, the D gene given by the table, was not confirmed from the DNA. TRBV21-1 is deemed a pseudogene. There are 18 residues in the CDR3.

V usage is TRBV30 and J usage is TRBJ2-4; TRBD1 aligns across 7 bases. This CDR3 contains 14 residues. Germline values: CDR1 GTSNPN, CDR2 SVGIG (reference sequence). The V gene end was trimmed by 4 bases and the J gene end by 3 bases; junction bases not matched to a gene: 6. The CDR3 region is CAWKGGYGKNIQYF. The CDR3 DNA reads TGTGCCTGGAAAGGGGGCTACGGCAAAAACATTCAGTACTTC. Combining the CDR3 with reference TRBV30 and TRBJ2-4 gives the whole variable domain SQTIHQWPATLVQPVGSPLSLECTVEGTSNPNLYWYRQAAGRGLQLLFYSVGIGQISSEVPQNLSASRPQDRQFILSSKKLLLSDSGFYLCAWKGGYGKNIQYFGAGTRLSVL.

Here the CDR3 reads CASSQTIGAGSRDEQFF. The CDR3 DNA is TGCGCCAGCAGCCAAACGATAGGAGCGGGGTCTAGGGATGAGCAGTTCTTC. The rearrangement links TRBV4-3 to TRBJ2-1; 7 bases align to TRBD2. The J segment lost 8 bases and the V segment lost 2 bases, leaving 15 bases of the junction unmatched. Germline V gene sequence: CDR1 LGHNA, CDR2 YSLEER. The CDR3 is 17 residues long.

V usage is TRBV28 and J usage is TRBJ2-1; TRBD2 matches 10 bases. This CDR3 has 14 amino acids. The V and J ends lost 11 bases and 4 bases, in that order; junction bases with no gene match: 8. The V gene's germline CDR1 is MDHEN and CDR2 SYDVKM. CDR3 coding DNA: TGTGCCTCTCAAAGGACTAGCGGTTACAATGAGCAGTTCTTC. Its protein is CASQRTSGYNEQFF.

The rearrangement links TRBV5-8 to TRBJ1-2; D gene ambiguous. This CDR3 is built from 15 residues. Germline loops: CDR1 SGHTS, CDR2 YDEGEE. Trimming stripped 1 base from V and 5 bases from J, with 15 bases between. The CDR3 is CASSLRGSGGYGYTF. The CDR3 region has the DNA TGTGCCAGCAGCTTGCGGGGATCGGGTGGATATGGCTACACCTTC.

CDR3 protein: CAWSPTGTVLYGYTF. The CDR3 region has the DNA TGTGCCTGGAGTCCTACCGGGACAGTCCTCTATGGCTACACCTTC. The chain recombines TRBV30 with TRBJ1-2, with 7 bases aligning to TRBD1. The V gene's germline CDR1 is GTSNPN and CDR2 SVGIG (reference sequence). This CDR3 contains 15 residues. Unmatched junction bases numbered 10, after V lost 2 bases and J lost 4 bases.

The chain joins TRBV10-2 to TRBJ1-1; no clear D. Germline CDR1 and CDR2: WSHSY and SAAADI. V lost 8 bases to trimming and J lost 3 bases, with 10 bases between them. This CDR3 spans 12 amino acids. CDR3 sequence: CASSLEDTEAFF. The CDR3 DNA reads TGCGCCAGCTCCCTTGAGGACACTGAAGCTTTCTTT.

In this sample, this clone turned up once. The genes are TRBV7-2 and TRBJ2-1; 8 bases line up with TRBD1. The length of the CDR3 is 15 residues. Trimming took 5 bases from V and 0 from J; bases not matched to a gene: 3. Germline assignment: CDR1 SGHTA and CDR2 FQGNSA. The CDR3 spells CASSPDRGSYNEQFF. The CDR3 DNA reads TGTGCCAGCAGCCCCGACAGGGGCTCCTACAATGAGCAGTTCTTC.

V and J are TRBV7-8 and TRBJ2-5, with no clear D. The CDR3 sequence is 14 residues long. Germline CDR1 SGHVS, CDR2 FQNEAQ. V gave up 5 bases and J gave up 4 bases, with 14 bases separating them. DNA of the CDR3: TGTGCCAGCAGCCGAGATCCCCCCCCAGAGACCCAGTACTTC. Its translation: CASSRDPPPETQYF. Full variable domain (outside the CDR3, taken from reference TRBV7-8 and TRBJ2-5): GAGVSQSPRYKVAKRGQDVALRCDPISGHVSLFWYQQALGQGPEFLTYFQNEAQLDKSGLPSDRFFAERPEGSVSTLKIQRTQQEDSAVYLCASSRDPPPETQYFGPGTRLLVL.

The J gene is TRBJ2-2, the V gene TRBV30; no definite D call. V lost 1 base and J 0 bases, leaving 3 bases between the germline ends. The length of the CDR3 is 13 residues. Germline values: CDR1 GTSNPN, CDR2 SVGIG (reference sequence). CDR3 residues: CAWSGANTGELFF. DNA of the CDR3: TGTGCCTGGAGTGGGGCGAACACCGGGGAGCTGTTTTTT.

The chain is built from TRBV6-5 and TRBJ1-2, with 8 bases matching TRBD1. V gave up 6 bases and J gave up 8 bases; unmatched junction bases: 8. CDR1 and CDR2 (germline): MNHEY, SVGAGI. CDR3 length: 13 amino acids. The CDR3 DNA is TGTGCCAGCAGGTCACAGGGGGGTACGGGCTACACCTTC. It codes for CASRSQGGTGYTF.

This clone was found once. This chain uses TRBV5-1 with TRBJ2-7, with D unclear. The CDR3 consists of 14 residues. V lost 4 bases to trimming and J lost 7 bases, with 18 bases between them. Germline V gene lookup returns CDR1 SGHRS and CDR2 YFSETQ. The CDR3 DNA reads TGCGCCAGCAGCATGGGAACGTTGATGACGGAGCAGTACTTC. This gives the protein CASSMGTLMTEQYF. The full variable domain, its missing parts supplied by reference TRBV5-1 and TRBJ2-7, is KAGVTQTPRYLIKTRGQQVTLSCSPISGHRSVSWYQQTPGQGLQFLFEYFSETQRNKGNFPGRFSGRQFSNSRSEMNVSTLELGDSALYLCASSMGTLMTEQYFGPGTRLTVT.

This sequence joins TRBV11-2 and TRBJ1-2; D is uncertain. Trimming removed 2 bases at V and 2 bases at J, with 6 bases between. The CDR3 extends over 13 amino acids. The germline CDR1 and CDR2 sequences are SGHAT and FQNNGV. The CDR3 spells CASSLTENYGYTF. In DNA, the CDR3 is TGTGCCAGCAGCTTAACAGAGAACTATGGCTACACCTTC.

This sequence joins TRBV19 and TRBJ2-7; D ambiguous. V was clipped by 6 bases and J by 2 bases, with 11 bases between them. The CDR3 has 13 residues. The germline CDR1 and CDR2 sequences are LNHDA and SQIVND (reference sequence). CDR3 sequence: CASSGRSAYEQYF. Here the CDR3 DNA reads TGTGCCAGTAGCGGTAGATCCGCCTACGAGCAGTACTTC.

The chain has TRBV7-2 and TRBJ2-3; D gene unclear. Trimming shortened V by 1 base and J by 2 bases, and 4 bases separated the two germline ends. In germline, CDR1 is SGHTA, CDR2 FQGNSA. This CDR3 contains 13 residues. CDR3 loop: CASSLGPTDTQYF. The CDR3 DNA follows: TGTGCCAGCAGCTTAGGCCCCACAGATACGCAGTATTTT. Combining the CDR3 with reference TRBV7-2 and TRBJ2-3 gives the whole variable domain GAGVSQSPSNKVTEKGKDVELRCDPISGHTALYWYRQSLGQGLEFLIYFQGNSAPDKSGLPSDRFSAERTGGSVSTLTIQRTQQEDSAVYLCASSLGPTDTQYFGPGTRLTVL.